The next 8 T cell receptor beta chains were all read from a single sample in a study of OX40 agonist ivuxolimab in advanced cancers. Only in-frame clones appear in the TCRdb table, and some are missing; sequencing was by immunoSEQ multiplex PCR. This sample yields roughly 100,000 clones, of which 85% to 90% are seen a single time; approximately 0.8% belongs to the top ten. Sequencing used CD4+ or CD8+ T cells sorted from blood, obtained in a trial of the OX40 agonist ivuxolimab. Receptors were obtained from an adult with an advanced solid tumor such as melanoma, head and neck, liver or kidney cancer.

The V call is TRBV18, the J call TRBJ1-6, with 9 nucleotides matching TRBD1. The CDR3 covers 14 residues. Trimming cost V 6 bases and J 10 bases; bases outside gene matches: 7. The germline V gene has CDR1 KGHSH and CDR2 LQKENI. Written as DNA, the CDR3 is TGTGCCAGCTCCGGGACAGGGCGGGAATCACCCCTCCACTTT. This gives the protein CASSGTGRESPLHF. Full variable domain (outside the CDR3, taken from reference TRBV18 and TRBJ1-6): NAGVMQNPRHLVRRRGQEARLRCSPMKGHSHVYWYRQLPEEGLKFMVYLQKENIIDESGMPKERFSAEFPKEGPSILRIQQVVRGDSAAYFCASSGTGRESPLHFGNGTRLTVT.

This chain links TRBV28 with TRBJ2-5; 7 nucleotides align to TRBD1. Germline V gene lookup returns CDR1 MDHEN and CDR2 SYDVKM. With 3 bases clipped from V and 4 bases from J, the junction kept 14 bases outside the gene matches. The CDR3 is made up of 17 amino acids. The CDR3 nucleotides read TGTGCCAGCAGTTTCTCCGGAGCAAGGGGGCTTAGAGAGACCCAGTACTTC. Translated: CASSFSGARGLRETQYF.

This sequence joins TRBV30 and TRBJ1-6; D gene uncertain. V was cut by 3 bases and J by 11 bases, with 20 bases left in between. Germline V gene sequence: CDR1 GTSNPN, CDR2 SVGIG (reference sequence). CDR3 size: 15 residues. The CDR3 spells CAWRAFEGVIPPLHF. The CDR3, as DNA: TGTGCCTGGAGAGCTTTTGAGGGAGTAATACCACCCCTCCACTTT.

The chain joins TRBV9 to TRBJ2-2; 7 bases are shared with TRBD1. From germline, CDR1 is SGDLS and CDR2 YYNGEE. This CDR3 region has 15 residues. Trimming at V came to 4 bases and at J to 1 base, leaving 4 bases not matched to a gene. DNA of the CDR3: TGTGCCAGCAGCCTCCGGACAGGGAACACCGGGGAGCTGTTTTTT. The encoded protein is CASSLRTGNTGELFF.

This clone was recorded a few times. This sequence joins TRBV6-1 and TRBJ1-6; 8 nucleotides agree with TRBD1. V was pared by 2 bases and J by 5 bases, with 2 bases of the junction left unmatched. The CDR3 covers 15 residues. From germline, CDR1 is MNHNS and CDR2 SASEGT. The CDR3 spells CASSETTGDNSPLHF. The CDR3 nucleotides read TGTGCCAGCAGTGAAACGACAGGGGATAATTCACCCCTCCACTTT.

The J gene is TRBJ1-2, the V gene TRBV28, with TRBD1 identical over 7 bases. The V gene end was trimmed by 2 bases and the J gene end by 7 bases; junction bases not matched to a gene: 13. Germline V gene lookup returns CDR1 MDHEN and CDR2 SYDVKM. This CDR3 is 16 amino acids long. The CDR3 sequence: CASSLVGLGGVSGYTF. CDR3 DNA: TGTGCCAGCAGTTTAGTGGGTTTAGGGGGCGTCAGTGGCTACACCTTC.

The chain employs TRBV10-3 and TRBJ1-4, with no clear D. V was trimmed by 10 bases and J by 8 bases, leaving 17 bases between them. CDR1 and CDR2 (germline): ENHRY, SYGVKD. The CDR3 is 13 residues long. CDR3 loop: CATMDWIEEKLFF. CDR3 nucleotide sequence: TGTGCCACTATGGACTGGATCGAGGAAAAACTGTTTTTT.

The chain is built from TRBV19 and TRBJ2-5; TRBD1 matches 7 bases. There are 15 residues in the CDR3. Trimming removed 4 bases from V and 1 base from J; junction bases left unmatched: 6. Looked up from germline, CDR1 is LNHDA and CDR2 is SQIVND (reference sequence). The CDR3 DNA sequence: TGTGCCAGTAGTAGCGGACAGGATCTCCAAGAGACCCAGTACTTC. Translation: CASSSGQDLQETQYF.